The sequence of this T cell receptor (beta chain) was determined in a study of beta chain features in type 1 diabetes. Study-wide context: Sorted cells, some 110 million in number, were examined across all samples.

About this clone itself: Its specificity is not known. Other DNA sequences from this sample encode an identical CDR3 as well.

A CD45RO/CCR7/CD25/CD127/CD95/CD27 panel sorted naive, central memory, regulatory and stem cell-like memory CD4+ cells. Every sorted population was more than 95% pure. Study-wide points: Among type 1 diabetes patients, VDJ junctions had fewer insertions and more deletions.

The V end lost 3 bases, the J end lost 5 bases, and 4 bases lay between the germline ends. Germline V gene data show CDR1 as MNHEY and CDR2 as SVGAGI. The CDR3 loop spans 11 amino acids. The entirety of the isolated RNA underwent reverse transcription, so expressed TCRB transcripts were sequenced. Produced via immunoSEQ multiplex PCR; TCRdb's table is partial and in-frame only. The profile shows 620,000 or so clones, about a sixth of them singletons. The clonotype originates from a man between 18 and 29 years old in good health. The sequencing sample was made of naive CD4+ T cells from blood. The rearrangement joins TRBV6-5 to TRBJ1-1, with unresolved D. The CDR3 loop reads CASSYGTEAFF. CDR3 DNA sequence: TGTGCCAGCAGTTATGGGACTGAAGCTTTCTTT.